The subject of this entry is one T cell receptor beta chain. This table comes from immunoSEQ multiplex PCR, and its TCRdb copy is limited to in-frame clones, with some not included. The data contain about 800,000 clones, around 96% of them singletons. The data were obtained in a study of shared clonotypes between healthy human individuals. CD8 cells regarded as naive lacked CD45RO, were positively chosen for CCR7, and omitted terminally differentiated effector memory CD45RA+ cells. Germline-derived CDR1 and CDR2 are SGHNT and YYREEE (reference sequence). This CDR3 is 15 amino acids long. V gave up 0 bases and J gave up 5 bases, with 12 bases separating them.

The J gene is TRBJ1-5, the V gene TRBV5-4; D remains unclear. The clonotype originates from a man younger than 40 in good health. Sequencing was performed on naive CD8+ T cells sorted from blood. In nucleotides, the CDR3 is TGTGCCAGCAGCTTGGGTGCCCAGGTGGATCAGCCCCAGCATTTT. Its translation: CASSLGAQVDQPQHF.